A single TCR beta chain is shown here with its context. Its target is unknown. CDR1 KGHSH and CDR2 LQKENI come from the germline V gene. The CDR3 loop spans 14 amino acids. V dropped 3 bases and J dropped 9; count of bases not matched to a gene: 6. The data were taken from a study of vaccination and CD4 T cells after COVID-19. Study at large: Investigators took post-vaccine samples a median approximately 72 days after dose two, within a range of 14 to 241.

Sequenced with the Oncomine TCR Beta short-read assay was DNA taken from cultured CD4+ T cells. TCRdb re-derived calls from the PCR reads in MiXCR, one entry per CDR3 protein. The sample shows 15,000 to 20,000 distinct CDR3 sequences, 60% of them seen only once. The treatment here: approximately nine-day PBMC culture with coronavirus spike peptide pools or control peptides (ViraFEST assay). This rearrangement joins TRBV18 to TRBJ1-5, with 9 bases that match TRBD1. The TCR comes from a human donor who had recovered from COVID-19. Sequences were obtained from CD4+ T cells from blood, cultured in vitro. The CDR3: CASSPGTGRPPQHF. CDR3 nucleotides: TGTGCCAGCTCACCCGGGACAGGGAGACCGCCCCAGCATTTT.